Below are 27 T cell receptor beta chains sequenced from a single sample in a study of monozygotic twins with inflammatory bowel disease. With the 5' RACE reads reprocessed, TCRdb shows one record per CDR3 protein and no DNA. The table lists approximately 400,000 distinct CDR3 sequences. Source material: blood. The receptors come from a human donor with ulcerative colitis or Crohn's disease, or a healthy co-twin of an affected twin (not recorded which).

The chain employs TRBV9 and TRBJ2-3. Germline lookup yields CDR1 SGDLS and CDR2 YYNGEE. The CDR3 is made up of 11 amino acids. The CDR3 here is CASSVAGMQYF.

The chain joins TRBV6-6 to TRBJ2-7. Germline CDR1 is MNHNY and CDR2 is SVGAGI (reference sequence). The CDR3 has 11 amino acids. CDR3 amino acids: CASSLIFEQYF.

This chain joins TRBV18 and TRBJ1-3; the D call of TRBD1 rests on TCRdb alone, since no DNA is present to check it. CDR1 is KGHSH, CDR2 LQKENI, per germline. The CDR3 consists of 17 residues. CDR3 loop: CASTSFRDSLPGNTIYF.

The rearrangement links TRBV30 to TRBJ1-5. The germline V gene encodes CDR1 GTSNPN and CDR2 SVGIG (reference sequence). This CDR3 has 13 amino acids. The CDR3 reads CAWSVADNQPQHF.

The V gene is TRBV12-3 or TRBV12-4, the J gene TRBJ1-5; TCRdb lists TRBD1, though no DNA is available to test this call. This CDR3 spans 16 amino acids. This CDR3 reads CASSPSGGKSNQPQHF.

The V call is TRBV6-6, the J call TRBJ2-7; TCRdb outputs TRBD1, but without DNA this stays unchecked. The CDR3 is 14 amino acids. Germline CDR1 MNHNY, CDR2 SVGAGI (reference sequence). This chain's CDR3 is CASSSPGQAYEQYF.

This chain uses TRBV18 with TRBJ2-1; TCRdb designates TRBD1, a call that cannot be tested without DNA. The CDR3 runs to 17 residues. Germline V gene lookup returns CDR1 KGHSH and CDR2 LQKENI. This CDR3 reads CASSPPVGDRGLDEQFF.

This rearrangement joins TRBV28 to TRBJ1-5; without DNA, the TCRdb call of TRBD1 cannot be checked. Germline CDR1 is MDHEN and CDR2 is SYDVKM. This CDR3 spans 17 amino acids. Here the CDR3 reads CASSFMPTPTPYQPQHF. The whole variable domain, remainder taken from reference TRBV28 and TRBJ1-5, is DVKVTQSSRYLVKRTGEKVFLECVQDMDHENMFWYRQDPGLGLRLIYFSYDVKMKEKGDIPEGYSVSREKKERFSLILESASTNQTSMYLCASSFMPTPTPYQPQHFGDGTRLSIL.

CDR3 loop: CASSETGGRMNTEAFF. This sequence joins TRBV5-5 and TRBJ1-1; the D call of TRBD1 rests on TCRdb alone, since no DNA is present to check it. In germline, CDR1 is SGHKS, CDR2 YYEKEE (reference sequence). The CDR3 length is 16 residues.

The genes are TRBV15 and TRBJ1-5; TCRdb's D call, TRBD1, is unchecked because there is no DNA. Per the germline V gene, CDR1 is LNHNV and CDR2 is YYDKDF (reference sequence). CDR3 length: 16 residues. The CDR3 spells CATEEHDRGLPQPQHF.

The rearrangement joins TRBV5-4 to TRBJ2-3; with no DNA, the TCRdb D assignment of TRBD2 cannot be verified. Germline CDR1 is SGHNT and CDR2 is YYREEE (reference sequence). The CDR3 is 16 residues long. The CDR3 sequence: CASSLVFSGGTDTQYF. The variable domain in full, completed from reference TRBV5-4 and TRBJ2-3, reads ETGVTQSPTHLIKTRGQQVTLRCSSQSGHNTVSWYQQALGQGPQFIFQYYREEENGRGNFPPRFSGLQFPNYSSELNVNALELDDSALYLCASSLVFSGGTDTQYFGPGTRLTVL.

The V call is TRBV7-2, the J call TRBJ1-3. Germline V gene data show CDR1 as SGHTA and CDR2 as FQGNSA. CDR3 length: 17 amino acids. CDR3 in amino acids: CASKALTVGLSGNTIYF. Supplemented by reference TRBV7-2 and TRBJ1-3, the full variable domain reads GAGVSQSPSNKVTEKGKDVELRCDPISGHTALYWYRQSLGQGLEFLIYFQGNSAPDKSGLPSDRFSAERTGGSVSTLTIQRTQQEDSAVYLCASKALTVGLSGNTIYFGEGSWLTVV.

The chain has TRBV19 and TRBJ2-2; TCRdb picks TRBD1, but there is no DNA to check that call. The CDR3 runs to 13 residues. The germline gives CDR1 LNHDA, CDR2 SQIVND (reference sequence). The CDR3 here is CASTRRGTGELFF.

The V call is TRBV10-3, the J call TRBJ2-3; TCRdb designates TRBD2, a call that cannot be tested without DNA. CDR3 size: 16 residues. Germline loops: CDR1 ENHRY, CDR2 SYGVKD. CDR3 sequence reads: CAISEAREGSTDTQYF.

The rearrangement links TRBV6-4 to TRBJ2-7; the D gene TCRdb calls, TRBD2, cannot be checked with no DNA. Germline CDR1 is MRHNA and CDR2 is SNTAGT. The CDR3 consists of 13 residues. The CDR3 sequence is CASTLADPYEQYF.

CDR3 amino acids: CASSEKGTGNTEAFF. The chain combines TRBV6-1 with TRBJ1-1; absent DNA, TCRdb's TRBD1 call cannot be checked. The germline V gene has CDR1 MNHNS and CDR2 SASEGT. The length of the CDR3 is 15 residues.

This sequence joins TRBV18 and TRBJ1-1. The germline gives CDR1 KGHSH, CDR2 LQKENI. This CDR3 is 15 amino acids long. The CDR3 loop reads CASSPPISANTEAFF. The variable domain in full, with the rest retrieved from reference TRBV18 and TRBJ1-1, is NAGVMQNPRHLVRRRGQEARLRCSPMKGHSHVYWYRQLPEEGLKFMVYLQKENIIDESGMPKERFSAEFPKEGPSILRIQQVVRGDSAAYFCASSPPISANTEAFFGQGTRLTVV.

The chain uses TRBV4-2 and TRBJ2-2; there is no DNA to check the TCRdb D call of TRBD2. CDR1 and CDR2 from the germline V gene are LGHNA and YNFKEQ. CDR3 length: 18 residues. The CDR3 reads CASSQRTSGGRNTGELFF.

V and J are TRBV20-1 and TRBJ2-7; TCRdb lists TRBD2, though no DNA is available to test this call. This CDR3 has 14 residues. Germline loops: CDR1 DFQATT, CDR2 SNEGSKA (reference sequence). CDR3 protein: CSARDVGGGYEQYF.

The chain couples TRBV6-2 or TRBV6-3 to TRBJ2-1. Per germline, CDR1 MNHEY and CDR2 SVGEGT. The length of the CDR3 is 15 residues. This chain's CDR3 is CASNSLAGPYNEQFF.

The chain couples TRBV7-9 to TRBJ1-4. The CDR3 spans 14 residues. Germline V gene lookup returns CDR1 SEHNR and CDR2 FQNEAQ (reference sequence). This CDR3 is CASSLGAANEKLFF.

The chain joins TRBV3-1 to TRBJ2-7; absent DNA, TCRdb's TRBD2 call cannot be checked. CDR3 length: 13 amino acids. The germline V gene has CDR1 LGHDT and CDR2 YNNKEL (reference sequence). The CDR3 sequence: CASSSREGSEQYF.

V is TRBV19 and J is TRBJ1-1; lacking DNA, the TRBD1 call made by TCRdb goes unchecked. This CDR3 has 14 amino acids. Germline values: CDR1 LNHDA, CDR2 SQIVND (reference sequence). CDR3 amino acids: CASSRAGGRAEAFF.

This rearrangement joins TRBV20-1 to TRBJ2-3; TCRdb names TRBD1, which stays unverified in the absence of DNA. The germline gives CDR1 DFQATT, CDR2 SNEGSKA (reference sequence). The CDR3 is made up of 15 amino acids. Here the CDR3 reads CSAAPTGGRVDTQYF.

V usage is TRBV5-4 and J usage is TRBJ2-5. This CDR3 region has 12 residues. Germline V CDR1 and CDR2: SGHNT, YYREEE (reference sequence). The CDR3 reads CASNRDQETQYF.

The chain employs TRBV5-1 and TRBJ2-7; TCRdb reports TRBD1, a call that lacks DNA to check it against. Germline V gene data show CDR1 as SGHRS and CDR2 as YFSETQ. The CDR3 sequence is 12 residues long. Here the CDR3 reads CASSLRDGEQYF.

This rearrangement joins TRBV28 to TRBJ1-1; TCRdb outputs TRBD1, but without DNA this stays unchecked. Germline values: CDR1 MDHEN, CDR2 SYDVKM. The CDR3 sequence is 11 residues long. The chain's CDR3 is CASSSPGGTFF.